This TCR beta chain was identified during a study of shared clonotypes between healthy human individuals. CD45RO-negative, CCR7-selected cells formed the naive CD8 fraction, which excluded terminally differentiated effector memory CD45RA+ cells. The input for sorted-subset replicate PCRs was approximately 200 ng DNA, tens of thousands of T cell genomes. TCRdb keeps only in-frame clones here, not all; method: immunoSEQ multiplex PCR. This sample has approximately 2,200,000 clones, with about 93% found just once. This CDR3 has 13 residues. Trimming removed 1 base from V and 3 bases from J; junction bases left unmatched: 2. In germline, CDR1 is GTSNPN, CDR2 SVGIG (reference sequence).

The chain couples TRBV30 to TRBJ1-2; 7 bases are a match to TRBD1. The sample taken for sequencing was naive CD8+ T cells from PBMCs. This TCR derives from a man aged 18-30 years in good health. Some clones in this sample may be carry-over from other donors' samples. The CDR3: CAWSAGGDYGYTF. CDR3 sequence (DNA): TGTGCCTGGAGTGCAGGGGGAGACTATGGCTACACCTTC.